This T cell receptor beta chain was obtained from a study of cytomegalovirus exposure and HLA in healthy donors. V gave up 5 bases and J gave up 7 bases; unmatched junction bases: 8. The CDR3 consists of 15 residues. Germline V gene data show CDR1 as SEHNR and CDR2 as FQNEAQ (reference sequence). Primers for the PCR totalled 60 Vbeta and 13 Jbeta. Sequenced by immunoSEQ multiplex PCR; TCRdb stores in-frame clones only, minus some. The table lists some 180,000 clones, 76% of them singletons. Sequencing input: PBMCs. J is TRBJ1-6 and V is TRBV7-9, with 7 nucleotides matching TRBD1. The receptor's source is a woman in her 30s in good health and CMV-seropositive. The CDR3 DNA is TGTGCCAGCAGCCTTTCAACAGGGGCCAATTCACCCCTCCACTTT. Protein product: CASSLSTGANSPLHF. The full variable domain, in which reference TRBV7-9 and TRBJ1-6 provide the parts outside the CDR3, is DTGVSQNPRHKITKRGQNVTFRCDPISEHNRLYWYRQTLGQGPEFLTYFQNEAQLEKSRLLSDRFSAERPKGSFSTLEIQRTEQGDSAMYLCASSLSTGANSPLHFGNGTRLTVT.